This TCR beta chain was captured in a study of shared clonotypes between healthy human individuals. Study information: Plates per donor: three CD4 naive, three CD4 memory, two CD8 naive, one CD8 memory.

Method: immunoSEQ multiplex PCR; TCRdb's copy keeps in-frame clones and lacks some. The sample carries approximately 2,300,000 clones, under 95% recorded once. Study-level points and caveats: Sharing of clonotypes among donors was expected to vary with sequencing depth.

Points on this clone: Its matching antigen is unknown. Distinct nucleotide sequences in the sample also encode this CDR3.

All donors were Caucasian adults living in Nashville, Tennessee. The authors divided CD4+ cells into CD45RA+ naive and CD45RA-negative memory subsets. Source material: naive CD4+ T cells from PBMCs. Subset: CD45RA+ positively selected. This TCR came from a man younger than 35 in good health. Some clones in this sample may be carry-over from other donors' samples.

The CDR3 here is CAWSRDRYEQYF. The CDR3 DNA sequence: TGTGCCTGGAGCCGCGACCGCTACGAGCAGTACTTC. The chain joins TRBV30 to TRBJ2-7; D not resolved. V was shortened by 3 bases and J by 3 bases, with 9 bases between the two germline ends. The CDR3 extends over 12 amino acids. Germline V gene lookup returns CDR1 GTSNPN and CDR2 SVGIG (reference sequence).